This TCR beta chain was recorded in a study of T cell repertoires in cytomegalovirus infection (dated by TCRdb to the late 2010s). For the wider study: The HLA type of each donor mattered for the analysis, because public TCR beta signatures pointed to carriage of CMV infection along with the matching HLA type.

This clonotype was observed many times. No cognate antigen has been identified for it. Base-call qualities are not available, and no considerably larger clone is one nucleotide away. The paper's findings and limits, for the study overall: Carriers of CMV infection plus the relevant HLA type were discriminated by the cumulative frequency of public TCR beta family members in the study cohort and in an independent 352-donor cohort. In the ex vivo response, HLA-C-restricted CMV-specific TCR beta clonotypes were dominant, and in two of eight donors the single most frequent clonotype came from this HLA-C-restricted group.

Trimming removed 5 bases from V and 3 bases from J, leaving 28 bases between the germline ends. CDR1 SGHVS and CDR2 FQNEAQ were looked up in the germline V gene. The CDR3, from cysteine to phenylalanine, totals 20 residues. Left in the record is the CDR3 DNA by itself, 60 bases read in frame from the first base. The reads were generated on an Illumina HiSeq 1500. The raw public reads went through TCRdb reprocessing: fastp at Q25, MiXCR clone calling, in-frame beta chains kept. For every CDR3 protein sequence, its rows merge into one entry that carries the most common genes and DNA. In this sample the table shows roughly 230,000 distinct CDR3 sequences, about 12% of which occur a single time. The top ten constitute 1.6% of the sample.

This chain joins TRBV7-8 to TRBJ2-2; matching of 6 bases hints at TRBD1 as the D gene. The material sequenced was PBMCs. This receptor was identified in a human donor in good health (CMV status not recorded). Some clones in this sample may be carry-over from other donors' samples. CDR3 region: CASSPRRDNFGRLYTGELFF. The nucleotides read TGTGCCAGCAGCCCCCGAAGGGACAACTTTGGGCGCCTTTACACCGGGGAGCTGTTTTTT.